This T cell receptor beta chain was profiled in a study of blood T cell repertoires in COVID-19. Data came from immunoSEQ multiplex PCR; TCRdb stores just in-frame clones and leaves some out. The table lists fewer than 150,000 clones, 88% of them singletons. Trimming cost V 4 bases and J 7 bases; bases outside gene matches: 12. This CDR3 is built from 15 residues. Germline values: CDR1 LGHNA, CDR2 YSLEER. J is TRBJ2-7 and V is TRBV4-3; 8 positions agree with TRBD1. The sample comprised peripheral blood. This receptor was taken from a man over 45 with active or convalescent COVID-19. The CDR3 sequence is CASSPRDRTVHEQYF. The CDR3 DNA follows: TGCGCCAGCAGCCCCCGGGACAGGACTGTCCATGAGCAGTACTTC.